This T cell receptor (beta chain) was obtained from a study of blood T cell repertoires in COVID-19. About the research overall: The origin of the acute and convalescent COVID-19 samples was the United States, Italy and Spain. PBMCs, B-cell-depleted T cells, or T cells were the source of the cDNA or gDNA that made up the material.

Germline-derived CDR1 and CDR2 are KGHSH and LQKENI. The CDR3 covers 15 residues. J lost 9 bases, V lost 2 bases, and 3 bases had no gene match. As originally analysed: Estimation of nucleated cell counts was performed using reference gene primer amplification. Clones were sequenced by immunoSEQ multiplex PCR, and TCRdb holds only the in-frame ones, with some missing. Clone size and V and J calls were adopted from that table, with D and trimming inferred from the DNA. The sample contains 250,000 to 350,000 clones, around 87% of which appear only once. Material for sequencing was peripheral blood. The receptor comes from a woman aged 45-60 years who had recovered from COVID-19. The V gene is TRBV18, the J gene TRBJ2-1; 14 positions match TRBD2. The CDR3, as DNA: TGTGCCAGCTCACCAGAGGGACTAGCGGGAGTTGAGCAGTTCTTC. It codes for CASSPEGLAGVEQFF.